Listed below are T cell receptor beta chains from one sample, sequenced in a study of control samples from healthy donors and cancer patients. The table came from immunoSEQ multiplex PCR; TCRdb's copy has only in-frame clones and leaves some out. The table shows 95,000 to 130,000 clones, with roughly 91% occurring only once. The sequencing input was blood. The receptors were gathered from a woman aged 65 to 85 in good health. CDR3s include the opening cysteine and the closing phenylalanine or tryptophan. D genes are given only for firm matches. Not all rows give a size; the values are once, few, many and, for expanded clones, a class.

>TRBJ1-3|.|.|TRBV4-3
TGCGCCAGCAGCCAAGATCCCCTCCCGGGAACAGCTGGAAACACCATATATTTT
CASSQDPLPGTAGNTIYF
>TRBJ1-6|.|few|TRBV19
TGTGCCAGTAGTATATTGGGGGCAGGGTCACCCCTCCACTTT
CASSILGAGSPLHF
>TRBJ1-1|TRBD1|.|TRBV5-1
TGCGCCAGCAGCCAACGGCCAGGGGGCGCCGGGGCTGAAGCTTTCTTT
CASSQRPGGAGAEAFF
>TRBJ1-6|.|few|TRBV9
TGTGCCAGCAGCCCACCGGGTCCTGCAAATTCACCCCTCCACTTT
CASSPPGPANSPLHF
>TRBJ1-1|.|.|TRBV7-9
TGTGCCAGCAGCTTACGGGACACACGAGCTTTCTTT
CASSLRDTRAFF
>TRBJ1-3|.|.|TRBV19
TGTGCCAGTAGTATCGAGGGAATCTCTTTTGGAAACACCATATATTTT
CASSIEGISFGNTIYF
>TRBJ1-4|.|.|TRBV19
TGTGCCAGTAGTATAGGAGGGAGTGGTGAAAAACTGTTTTTT
CASSIGGSGEKLFF
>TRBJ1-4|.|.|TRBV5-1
TGCGCCAGCAGCTTGGCCTCTAATGAAAAACTGTTTTTT
CASSLASNEKLFF
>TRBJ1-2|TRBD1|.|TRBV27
TGTGCCAGTGGGAGGGGGACAGGGGGCGCCTATGGCTACACCTTC
CASGRGTGGAYGYTF
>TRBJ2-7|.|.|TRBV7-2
TGTGCCAGCAGCTTAACCTACGAGCAGTACTTC
CASSLTYEQYF
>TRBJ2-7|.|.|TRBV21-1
TGTGCCAGCAGACCCCGGGTGGAGGGGAGCTCCTACGAGCAGTACTTC
CASRPRVEGSSYEQYF
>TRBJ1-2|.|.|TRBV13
TGTGCCAGCAGCTTAGGGGGGACCTATGGCTACACCTTC
CASSLGGTYGYTF
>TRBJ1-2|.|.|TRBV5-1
TGCGCCAGCAGCTTGGTACAGGGTAACTATGGCTACACCTTC
CASSLVQGNYGYTF
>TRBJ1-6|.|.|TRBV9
TGTGCCAGCAGCGGCCACAGGTCAGCTAATTCACCCCTCCACTTT
CASSGHRSANSPLHF
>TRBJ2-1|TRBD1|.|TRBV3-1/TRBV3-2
TGTGCCAGCAGCACCGGACAGGATGAGCAGTTCTTC
CASSTGQDEQFF
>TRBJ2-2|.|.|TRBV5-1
TGCGCCAGCAGCTTGTTGCCAGGGCTCGACACCGGGGAGCTGTTTTTT
CASSLLPGLDTGELFF
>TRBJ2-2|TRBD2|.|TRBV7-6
TGTGCCAGCAGCGCCCGGTCCCGCGGGGGGTCTCCCGGGGAGCTGTTTTTT
CASSARSRGGSPGELFF
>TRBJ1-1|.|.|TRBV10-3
TGTGCCATCAGTAGGGACTTCCAAATGAACACTGAAGCTTTCTTT
CAISRDFQMNTEAFF
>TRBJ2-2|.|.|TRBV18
TGTGCCAGCTCCCAGTCTCAATCGAACACCGGGGAGCTGTTTTTT
CASSQSQSNTGELFF
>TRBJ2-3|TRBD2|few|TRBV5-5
TGTGCCAGCAGCCCCGGAACGGGGGGGAGAGCGGGGGTAGATACGCAGTATTTT
CASSPGTGGRAGVDTQYF
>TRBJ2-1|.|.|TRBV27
TGTGCCAGCAGTCCCGGATGGACATATGAGCAGTTCTTC
CASSPGWTYEQFF
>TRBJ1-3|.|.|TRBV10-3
TGTGCCATCAGTGAAAGGGGGGACTCTGGAAACACCATATATTTT
CAISERGDSGNTIYF